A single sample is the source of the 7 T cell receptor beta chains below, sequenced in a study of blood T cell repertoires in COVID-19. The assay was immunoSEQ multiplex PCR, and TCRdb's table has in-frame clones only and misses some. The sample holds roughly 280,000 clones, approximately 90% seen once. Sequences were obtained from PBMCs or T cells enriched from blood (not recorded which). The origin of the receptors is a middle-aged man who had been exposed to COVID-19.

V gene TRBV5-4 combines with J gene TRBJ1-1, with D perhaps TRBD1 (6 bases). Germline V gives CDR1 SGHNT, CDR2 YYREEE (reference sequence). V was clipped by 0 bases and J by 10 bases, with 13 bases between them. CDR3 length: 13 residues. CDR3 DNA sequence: TGTGCCAGCAGCTTGGCAGGGGAGGGTCGAGCTTTCTTT. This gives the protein CASSLAGEGRAFF.

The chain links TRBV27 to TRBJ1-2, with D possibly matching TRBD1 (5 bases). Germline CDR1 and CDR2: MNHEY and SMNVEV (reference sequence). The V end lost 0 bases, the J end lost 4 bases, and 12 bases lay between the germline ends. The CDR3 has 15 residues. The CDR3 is CASSLSMGTVYGYTF. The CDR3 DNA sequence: TGTGCCAGCAGTTTATCTATGGGGACTGTCTATGGCTACACCTTC.

Here the CDR3 reads CASSLGTRSSDTQYF. The DNA for the CDR3 is TGTGCCAGCAGCCTAGGGACTAGGTCGTCAGATACGCAGTATTTT. The chain couples TRBV5-4 to TRBJ2-3, with 8 bases aligning to TRBD2. The J segment lost 4 bases and the V segment lost 4 bases, leaving 8 bases of the junction unmatched. The CDR3 consists of 15 residues. The V gene's germline CDR1 is SGHNT and CDR2 YYREEE (reference sequence).

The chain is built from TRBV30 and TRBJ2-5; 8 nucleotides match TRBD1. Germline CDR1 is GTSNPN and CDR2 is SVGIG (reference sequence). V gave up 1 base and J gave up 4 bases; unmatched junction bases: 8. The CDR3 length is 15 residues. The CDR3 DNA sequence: TGTGCCTGGAGTGAAGACAGGGGCGGGGCAGAGACCCAGTACTTC. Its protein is CAWSEDRGGAETQYF.

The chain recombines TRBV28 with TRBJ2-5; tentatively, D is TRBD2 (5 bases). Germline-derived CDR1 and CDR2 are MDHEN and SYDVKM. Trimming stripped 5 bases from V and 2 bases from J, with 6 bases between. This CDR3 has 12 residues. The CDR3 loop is CASSRGQETQYF. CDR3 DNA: TGTGCCAGCAGTCGAGGGCAAGAGACCCAGTACTTC.

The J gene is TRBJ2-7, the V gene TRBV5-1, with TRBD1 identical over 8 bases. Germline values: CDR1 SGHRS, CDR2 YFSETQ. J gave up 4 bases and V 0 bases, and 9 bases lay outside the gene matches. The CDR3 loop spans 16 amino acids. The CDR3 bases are TGCGCCAGCAGCTTGGAGGTCGGACAGGGTACGTACGAGCAGTACTTC. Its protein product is CASSLEVGQGTYEQYF.

CDR3 coding DNA: TGTGCCAGCAGCGTAGGGGGCGGGAGATCAAAAGAGCAGTTCTTC. Residues: CASSVGGGRSKEQFF. The V and J genes are TRBV9 and TRBJ2-1; 7 bases align to TRBD2. V dropped 0 bases and J dropped 10; count of bases not matched to a gene: 10. The CDR3 is made up of 15 amino acids. Germline V gene lookup returns CDR1 SGDLS and CDR2 YYNGEE.